This T cell receptor (beta chain) was sequenced in a study of radiation and T cells in renal cell carcinoma (TCRdb year 2020). Study-level background: In total, 50 to 55 samples underwent TCR beta sequencing: around 26 tumors plus 27 peripheral blood samples. The final blood draw took place at 4 weeks after radiation, the same time as nephrectomy. In the approximately 57 samples combined, around 3.7 million unique CDR3 nucleotide sequences were found, encoding approximately 2,900,000 unique CDR3 amino acid sequences.

According to the study, the label for this sample's time point signals: blood 4 weeks post-SBRT, at nephrectomy. The treatment or condition label, as the study defines it: 15 Gy SBRT to primary tumor, nephrectomy 4 weeks later. Samples came from a clinical trial, in which primary renal cell carcinomas received 15 Gy stereotactic body radiation therapy followed by nephrectomy 4 weeks later. To track tumor-enriched clonotypes, serial peripheral blood was sampled from radiation-treated patients at baseline and at 2 weeks and 4 weeks after SBRT. Renal cell carcinoma with clear cell pathology was present in all patients. The QIAamp DNA Blood Mini Kit (Qiagen) was used to prepare genomic DNA for TCR sequencing. Samples were included in the analyses only if all quality control checks were passed. In the case of this clone: The target of this receptor is not known. At one end, the junction sequence differs from germline, possibly due to a read error.

Points the paper makes about the study in general: No pretreatment tumor biopsies were available, so the baseline intratumoral presence of clonotypes could not be determined. With a single-armed trial design, the study had no way to address how radiation dose or scheduling affects the TCR repertoire. An increase in top tumor clonotypes in blood was observed from baseline to 2 weeks post-radiation, followed by contraction by 4 weeks, which was taken to suggest transient expansion of tumor-resident clones. Dynamics of the blood repertoire were not tracked past 4 weeks after treatment.

Per the germline V gene (reference sequence), SSHAT is the CDR1 and FNYEAQ is the CDR2. Its CDR3 holds 15 amino acids, cysteine through phenylalanine. CDR3 DNA is the only sequence kept; it has 45 bases, read in frame from the first base. TCR beta libraries were generated from genomic DNA with the immunoSEQ kit, following the manufacturer's recommendations. To prepare the libraries, a first multiplex PCR with proprietary primers was run, followed by a second PCR that added unique barcodes, and a bead cleanup was done after each round. Each sample batch included a kit-provided positive control reaction and a negative control reaction. The final libraries were assessed on an Agilent 4200 TapeStation D1000 ScreenTape, pooled by volume, and quantified by qPCR. Sequencing was performed on an Illumina NextSeq500 using a MidOutput 150-cycle cartridge, with 156 Read1 cycles, 15 Index1 cycles, and the kit custom primers. The pooled library was loaded at around 1 pM with an approximately 20% PhiX control spike-in. As for the original processing: Vendor-processed data were analyzed in R, with a clonotype defined as all T cells sharing the same CDR3 nucleotide sequence. In the clone abundance analyses, frequencies were normalized to the 10,000 most abundant clones in each sample. Before analysis, public T cell clones were removed, and these numbered fewer than five per sample on average. An abundance difference of at least 32-fold between compartments was the criterion for calling clonotypes tumor-enriched or baseline blood-enriched. Clonotypes expanded or contracted between blood time points were identified with a beta-binomial differential abundance model. The Baroni-Urbani and Buser coefficient was used to measure tumor-blood repertoire similarity, and groups were compared with two-tailed Wilcoxon tests in R. As stored in TCRdb, this immuneACCESS dataset retains in-frame rearrangements with V and J assigned. A fraction of the clones does not appear; measured against another copy, unresolved V genes explain less than half of the discrepancy, and the remainder lacks a known reason. From that table come the V and J calls and clone size; the DNA was used to work out D and trimming. In this sample the table shows roughly 160,000 clones, 88% of which occur a single time. The ten largest make up approximately 10% of the sample.

Sequencing used blood, obtained from a patient whose treatment included radiotherapy and nephrectomy. This TCR was recovered from a woman aged 45-59 years with renal cell carcinoma. Rearrangement joined TRBV7-7 to TRBJ2-5, with TRBD2 identical over 10 junction bases. The DNA is TGTGCTAGCAGCCGGGCTAGCGGGGGTACGGAGACCCAGTACTTC. Protein translation: CASSRASGGTETQYF.